The clone carrying this T cell receptor (beta chain) appeared a few times. Generated by immunoSEQ multiplex PCR, the TCRdb table keeps only in-frame clones and is missing some. The sample carries 55,000 to 75,000 clones, about 86% recorded once. The data were obtained in a study of blood T cell repertoires in COVID-19. The trim removed 5 bases at V and 2 bases at J, leaving 5 bases unmatched. The CDR3 length is 14 residues. The V gene's germline CDR1 is SGHTA and CDR2 FQGNSA. The sequenced material came from peripheral blood. The chain employs TRBV7-2 and TRBJ1-2, with 7 positions matching TRBD1. This sequence originates from a man aged 80 or over with COVID-19, enrolled during active disease. This CDR3 is CASSGLGQNYGYTF. The CDR3 DNA reads as TGTGCCAGCAGCGGGTTGGGACAGAACTATGGCTACACCTTC. Drawing the rest from reference TRBV7-2 and TRBJ1-2, the complete variable domain is GAGVSQSPSNKVTEKGKDVELRCDPISGHTALYWYRQSLGQGLEFLIYFQGNSAPDKSGLPSDRFSAERTGGSVSTLTIQRTQQEDSAVYLCASSGLGQNYGYTFGSGTRLTVV.